This TCR beta chain was sequenced during a study of T cell responses to AZD1222 COVID-19 vaccine. In regard to this clone: Its matching antigen is unknown.

The germline CDR1 and CDR2 sequences are MGHRA and YSYEKL. V trimming: 3 bases; J trimming: 1 base; junction bases outside the gene matches: 14. This CDR3 region has 19 residues. Clones were read by immunoSEQ multiplex PCR, and TCRdb kept only the in-frame ones, dropping some. The sample lists some 120,000 clones; approximately 85% were seen once. Study-level findings and limits: There were mostly white British donors and more females than males, and clonal diversity was possibly underestimated.

The rearrangement uses TRBV4-1 and TRBJ2-3; TRBD2 matches 9 bases. This sample comprised peripheral blood, obtained on day 0 of AZD1222 vaccination. This TCR was recovered from an adult in good health. CDR3: CASSQGPPPSSGGTDTQYF. As DNA, the CDR3 is TGCGCCAGCAGCCAGGGACCCCCCCCCTCTAGCGGGGGCACAGATACGCAGTATTTT.